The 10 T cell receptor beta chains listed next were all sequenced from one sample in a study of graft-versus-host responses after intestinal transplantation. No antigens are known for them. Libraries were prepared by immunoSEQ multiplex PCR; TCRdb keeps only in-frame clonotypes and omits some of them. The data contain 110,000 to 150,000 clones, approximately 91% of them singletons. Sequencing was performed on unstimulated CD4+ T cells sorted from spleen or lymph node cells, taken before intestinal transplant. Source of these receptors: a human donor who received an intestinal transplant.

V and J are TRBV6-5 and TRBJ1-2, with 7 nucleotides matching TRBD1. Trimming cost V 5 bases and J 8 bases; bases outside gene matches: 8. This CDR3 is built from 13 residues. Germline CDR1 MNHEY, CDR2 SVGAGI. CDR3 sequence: CASSPSGGSGYTF. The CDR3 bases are TGTGCCAGCAGTCCCTCAGGGGGAAGCGGCTACACCTTC.

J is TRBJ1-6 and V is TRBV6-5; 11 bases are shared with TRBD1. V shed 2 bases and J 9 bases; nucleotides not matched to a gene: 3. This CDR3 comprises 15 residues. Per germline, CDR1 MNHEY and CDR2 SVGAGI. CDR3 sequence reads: CASSYGQGAGSPLHF. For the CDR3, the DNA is TGTGCCAGCAGTTACGGACAGGGGGCAGGTTCACCCCTCCACTTT.

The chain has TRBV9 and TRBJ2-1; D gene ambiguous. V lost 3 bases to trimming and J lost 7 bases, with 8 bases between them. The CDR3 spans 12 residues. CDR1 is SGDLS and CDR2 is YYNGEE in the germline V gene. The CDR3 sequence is CASSAIMNEQFF. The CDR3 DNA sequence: TGTGCCAGCAGCGCCATCATGAATGAGCAGTTCTTC.

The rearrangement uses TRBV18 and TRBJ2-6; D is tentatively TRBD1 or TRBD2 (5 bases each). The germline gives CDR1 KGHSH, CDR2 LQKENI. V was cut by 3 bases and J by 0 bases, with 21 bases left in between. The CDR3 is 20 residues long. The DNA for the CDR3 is TGTGCCAGCTCACCCACGGGGCAGGCCCTGCCCCACTCTGGGGCCAACGTCCTGACTTTC. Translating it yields CASSPTGQALPHSGANVLTF.

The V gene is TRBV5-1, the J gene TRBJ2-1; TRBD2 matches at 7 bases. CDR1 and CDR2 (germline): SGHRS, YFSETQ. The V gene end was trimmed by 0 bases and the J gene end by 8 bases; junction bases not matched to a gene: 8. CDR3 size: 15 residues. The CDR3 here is CASSLGLAASDEQFF. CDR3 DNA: TGCGCCAGCAGCTTGGGGCTAGCGGCCTCGGATGAGCAGTTCTTC.

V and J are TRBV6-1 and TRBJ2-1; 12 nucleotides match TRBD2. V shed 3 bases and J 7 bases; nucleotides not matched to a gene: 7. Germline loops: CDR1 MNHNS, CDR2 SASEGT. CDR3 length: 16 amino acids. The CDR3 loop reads CASSERLAGVVNEQFF. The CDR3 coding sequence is TGTGCCAGCAGTGAGCGACTAGCGGGAGTAGTAAATGAGCAGTTCTTC.

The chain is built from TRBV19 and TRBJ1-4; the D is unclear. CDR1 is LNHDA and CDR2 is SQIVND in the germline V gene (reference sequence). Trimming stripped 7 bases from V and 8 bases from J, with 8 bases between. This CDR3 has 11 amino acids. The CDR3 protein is CASKGSEKLFF. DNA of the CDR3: TGTGCCAGTAAGGGCAGCGAAAAACTGTTTTTT.

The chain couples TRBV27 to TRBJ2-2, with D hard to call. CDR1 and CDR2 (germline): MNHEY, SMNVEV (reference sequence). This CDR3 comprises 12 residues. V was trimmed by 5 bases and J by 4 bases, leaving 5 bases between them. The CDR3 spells CASSIATGELFF. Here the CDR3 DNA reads TGTGCCAGCAGTATTGCCACCGGGGAGCTGTTTTTT.

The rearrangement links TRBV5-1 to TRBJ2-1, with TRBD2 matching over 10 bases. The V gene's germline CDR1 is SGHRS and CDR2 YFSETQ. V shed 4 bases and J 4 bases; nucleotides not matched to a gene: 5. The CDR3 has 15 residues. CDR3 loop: CASSLGTSEYNEQFF. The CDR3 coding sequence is TGCGCCAGCAGCCTCGGGACTAGCGAATACAATGAGCAGTTCTTC. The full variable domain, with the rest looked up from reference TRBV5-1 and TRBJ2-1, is KAGVTQTPRYLIKTRGQQVTLSCSPISGHRSVSWYQQTPGQGLQFLFEYFSETQRNKGNFPGRFSGRQFSNSRSEMNVSTLELGDSALYLCASSLGTSEYNEQFFGPGTRLTVL.

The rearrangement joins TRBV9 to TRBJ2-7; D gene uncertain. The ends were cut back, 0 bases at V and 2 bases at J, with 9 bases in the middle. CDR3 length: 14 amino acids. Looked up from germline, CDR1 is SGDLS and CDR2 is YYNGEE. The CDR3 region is CASSVGTDAYEQYF. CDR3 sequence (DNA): TGTGCCAGCAGCGTAGGAACTGACGCCTACGAGCAGTACTTC. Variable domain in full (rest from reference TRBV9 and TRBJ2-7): DSGVTQTPKHLITATGQRVTLRCSPRSGDLSVYWYQQSLDQGLQFLIQYYNGEERAKGNILERFSAQQFPDLHSELNLSSLELGDSALYFCASSVGTDAYEQYFGPGTRLTVT.